A selection of T cell receptor beta chains follows, all from one sample in a study of blood T cell repertoires in COVID-19. TCRdb's copy holds only in-frame clones and misses some; the assay was immunoSEQ multiplex PCR. The sample has some 75,000 clones, about 88% seen once. The sample consisted of peripheral blood. These receptor sequences come from a man between 65 and 85 years old with active or convalescent COVID-19. CDR3s include the opening cysteine and the closing phenylalanine or tryptophan. The D gene is left open where the match is weak. A clone size is listed for some rows: how often the clone was seen (once, few, many), or a class if it is expanded.

CDR3 protein,CDR3 DNA,clone size,V gene,D gene,J gene
CASSRDRYTGELFF,TGCGCCAGCAGCCGGGACAGATACACCGGGGAGCTGTTTTTT,once,TRBV10-1,TRBD1,TRBJ2-2
CSGALDTQYF,TGCAGCGGGGCTCTAGATACGCAGTATTTT,.,TRBV29-1,.,TRBJ2-3
CASSESRGNQPQHF,TGTGCCAGCAGTGAATCGCGGGGTAATCAGCCCCAGCATTTT,.,TRBV2,.,TRBJ1-5
CASSWAAARLAGTYEQYF,TGTGCCAGCAGTTGGGCAGCCGCTCGACTAGCGGGGACCTACGAGCAGTACTTC,.,TRBV27,TRBD2,TRBJ2-7
CASSADRYTEAFF,TGTGCCAGCAGTGCCGACAGGTACACTGAAGCTTTCTTT,.,TRBV6-2/TRBV6-3,.,TRBJ1-1
CASSLNSETQYF,TGCGCCAGCAGCTTGAATAGCGAGACCCAGTACTTC,.,TRBV5-1,.,TRBJ2-5
CASSLEGIYGYTF,TGTGCCAGCAGTTTGGAGGGGATCTATGGCTACACCTTC,.,TRBV12-3/TRBV12-4,.,TRBJ1-2
CASSFRTGGTDTQYF,TGTGCCAGCAGTTTCAGAACAGGGGGCACAGATACGCAGTATTTT,.,TRBV27,TRBD1,TRBJ2-3
CASSPYRAGANVLTF,TGTGCCAGCAGCCCGTACAGGGCAGGGGCCAACGTCCTGACTTTC,.,TRBV7-2,.,TRBJ2-6
CASRKGRDSYNEQFF,TGTGCCAGCCGAAAGGGGAGGGATTCCTACAATGAGCAGTTCTTC,few,TRBV27,TRBD2,TRBJ2-1
CASSPPSVEAFF,TGTGCCAGCAGTCCACCATCGGTTGAAGCTTTCTTT,.,TRBV28,.,TRBJ1-1
CASSSSRLVSGTGELFF,TGTGCCAGCAGCTCCAGTCGACTAGTCTCGGGCACCGGGGAGCTGTTTTTT,.,TRBV7-9,.,TRBJ2-2
CSSWTSGRGNIQYF,TGCAGCTCATGGACTAGCGGGAGAGGAAACATTCAGTACTTC,.,TRBV29-1,TRBD2,TRBJ2-4
CSVEVGQGSGNTIYF,TGCAGCGTTGAAGTGGGACAGGGGTCTGGAAACACCATATATTTT,few,TRBV29-1,TRBD1,TRBJ1-3
CSVGGGSGNTIYF,TGCAGCGTTGGAGGGGGCTCTGGAAACACCATATATTTT,.,TRBV29-1,.,TRBJ1-3
CASSIGTNLPLEEQFF,TGTGCCAGTAGTATAGGGACTAACCTCCCTCTCGAGGAGCAGTTCTTC,.,TRBV19,.,TRBJ2-1
CASRGGSSGSYEQYF,TGTGCCAGCAGGGGGGGTTCGTCGGGTTCCTACGAGCAGTACTTC,.,TRBV7-2,.,TRBJ2-7
CASSQSLGIYTQYF,TGCGCCAGCAGCCAGTCCCTCGGGATTTATACGCAGTATTTT,.,TRBV5-1,.,TRBJ2-3
CASSRDYTDTQYF,TGTGCCAGCAGCCGGGACTACACAGATACGCAGTATTTT,.,TRBV7-3,TRBD2,TRBJ2-3
CASSQDRPGTGEETQYF,TGCGCCAGCAGCCAAGATAGGCCCGGGACAGGAGAAGAGACCCAGTACTTC,.,TRBV4-1,TRBD1,TRBJ2-5
CASSLWGGTVNTEAFF,TGTGCCAGCAGCTTATGGGGAGGGACGGTGAACACTGAAGCTTTCTTT,.,TRBV7-2,.,TRBJ1-1
CASSLRGVAFYEQYF,TGTGCCAGCAGCTTACGGGGGGTGGCTTTCTACGAGCAGTACTTC,.,TRBV7-2,TRBD2,TRBJ2-7
CASSFGLAGYNEQFF,TGCGCCAGCAGCTTTGGACTAGCGGGCTACAATGAGCAGTTCTTC,.,TRBV5-1,TRBD2,TRBJ2-1
CASSYFSGSSTDTQYF,TGTGCCAGCAGTTACTTTAGCGGGTCTAGCACAGATACGCAGTATTTT,.,TRBV6-5,TRBD2,TRBJ2-3
CASSQGFRTNTEAFF,TGTGCCAGCAGCCAAGGGTTCAGAACGAACACTGAAGCTTTCTTT,.,TRBV3-1/TRBV3-2,.,TRBJ1-1
CAWSGEGTEAFF,TGTGCCTGGAGTGGCGAGGGCACTGAAGCTTTCTTT,.,TRBV30,.,TRBJ1-1
CAIGQGAGQPQHF,TGTGCCATAGGACAGGGGGCTGGGCAGCCCCAGCATTTT,.,TRBV19,TRBD1,TRBJ1-5
CASSPPVGGATNTGELFF,TGTGCCAGCTCACCACCGGTCGGGGGAGCAACGAACACCGGGGAGCTGTTTTTT,.,TRBV18,.,TRBJ2-2
CASSPFAGAGANVLTF,TGCGCCAGCAGCCCCTTCGCGGGAGCTGGGGCCAACGTCCTGACTTTC,.,TRBV10-2,TRBD2,TRBJ2-6
CASSLATRGNYNEQFF,TGTGCCAGCAGTTTAGCCACAAGGGGCAACTACAATGAGCAGTTCTTC,.,TRBV27,.,TRBJ2-1
CASSRQSRSYEQYF,TGTGCCAGCAGCCGACAGAGCCGCTCCTACGAGCAGTACTTC,.,TRBV6-2/TRBV6-3,.,TRBJ2-7
CASSARTGVSTGELFF,TGTGCCAGCAGCGCAAGGACAGGGGTCAGCACCGGGGAGCTGTTTTTT,.,TRBV7-2,TRBD1,TRBJ2-2
CASSRGINTGELFF,TGTGCCAGCAGCCGCGGGATAAACACCGGGGAGCTGTTTTTT,.,TRBV3-1/TRBV3-2,.,TRBJ2-2
CASSILWTGNRGNTIYF,TGTGCCAGCAGTATCCTTTGGACAGGGAATCGTGGAAACACCATATATTTT,.,TRBV28,TRBD1,TRBJ1-3
CASVRLAGVINEQFF,TGTGCCAGCGTTCGACTAGCGGGAGTTATCAATGAGCAGTTCTTC,.,TRBV28,TRBD2,TRBJ2-1
CSASSGLSSGNTIYF,TGCAGTGCTAGTAGCGGTCTCAGCTCTGGAAACACCATATATTTT,.,TRBV20-1,.,TRBJ1-3
CASSFFAGLLSGNTIYF,TGTGCCAGCAGCTTCTTTGCTGGGCTCCTCTCTGGAAACACCATATATTTT,.,TRBV11-2,.,TRBJ1-3
CASSFPGGPVVGELFF,TGTGCCAGCAGCTTCCCGGGAGGGCCTGTGGTCGGGGAGCTGTTTTTT,.,TRBV7-9,TRBD2,TRBJ2-2
CATSRDLGSTEAFF,TGTGCCACCAGCAGAGATTTAGGGAGTACTGAAGCTTTCTTT,.,TRBV15,.,TRBJ1-1
CASSPTGVVGELFF,TGCGCCAGCAGCCCGACAGGGGTCGTCGGGGAGCTGTTTTTT,.,TRBV5-1,TRBD1,TRBJ2-2
CASSDTDRALTF,TGTGCCAGCAGCGACACGGACAGGGCCCTCACCTTC,.,TRBV5-4,TRBD1,TRBJ1-2